Listed here are 26 T cell receptor beta chains from one sample, sequenced in a study of blood T cell repertoires in COVID-19. The table came from immunoSEQ multiplex PCR; TCRdb's copy has only in-frame clones and leaves some out. There are about 260,000 clones in the sample; over 75% occur only once, and approximately 0.7% lies in the top ten. Sample: peripheral blood. These receptors all come from a human donor in a cohort sampled during active COVID-19.

This chain joins TRBV6-5 and TRBJ1-5, with 7 nucleotides matching TRBD1. CDR1 is MNHEY and CDR2 is SVGAGI in the germline V gene. The CDR3 totals 12 residues. V lost 7 bases and J lost 6; bases outside the gene matches: 3. The CDR3 sequence is CASTTGPQPQHF. The CDR3 DNA reads TGTGCCAGCACGACAGGGCCTCAGCCCCAGCATTTT.

The V and J genes are TRBV28 and TRBJ1-1; TRBD1 might be the D (6 bases). V was pared by 8 bases and J by 7 bases, with 29 bases between. The CDR3 covers 17 residues. Germline CDR1 is MDHEN and CDR2 is SYDVKM. CDR3 loop: CASYIGGALISFNEAFF. CDR3 coding DNA: TGTGCCAGCTACATAGGGGGGGCGCTGATTTCTTTTAATGAAGCTTTCTTT.

To note about this clone: Other DNA variants within this sample encode the same CDR3. V is TRBV12-3 or TRBV12-4 and J is TRBJ2-7; D gene unclear. This CDR3 is built from 11 residues. Trimming took off 3 bases at V and 4 bases at J, with 4 bases between the two ends. In DNA form, the CDR3 reads TGTGCCAGCAGTTTTAGTTACGAGCAGTACTTC. Amino acid sequence: CASSFSYEQYF.

V gene TRBV6-2 or TRBV6-3 combines with J gene TRBJ1-5; D is unresolved. The V end was cut by 6 bases, the J end by 4 bases, with 10 bases between. Germline V gene lookup returns CDR1 MNHEY and CDR2 SVGEGT. This CDR3 has 13 amino acids. The CDR3 region is CASSPLGNQPQHF. The CDR3 bases are TGTGCCAGCAGCCCGCTAGGAAATCAGCCCCAGCATTTT.

The V and J genes are TRBV6-5 and TRBJ2-7; 10 positions agree with TRBD1. Germline CDR1 and CDR2: MNHEY and SVGAGI. This CDR3 region has 15 residues. V shed 10 bases, J shed 0 bases, and the junction held 9 bases outside the gene matches. The CDR3 region has the DNA TGTGCCACCAGACAGGGGGCGAAAGTCTCCTACGAGCAGTACTTC. It is translated as CATRQGAKVSYEQYF.

V is TRBV7-8 and J is TRBJ2-7; 13 bases line up with TRBD2. The CDR3 sequence is 14 residues long. The germline gives CDR1 SGHVS, CDR2 FQNEAQ. Trimming took 5 bases from V and 9 from J; bases not matched to a gene: 7. CDR3 loop: CASSELAGGPRQYF. In DNA form, the CDR3 reads TGTGCCAGCAGCGAACTAGCGGGGGGGCCGCGGCAGTACTTC.

This chain links TRBV11-2 with TRBJ2-1, with D unclear. CDR3 length: 13 amino acids. CDR1 is SGHAT and CDR2 is FQNNGV in the germline V gene. V lost 5 bases to trimming and J lost 9 bases, with 14 bases between them. CDR3 DNA sequence: TGTGCCAGCAGCCCCCCCATATTGAGTGAGCAGTTCTTC. It yields the protein CASSPPILSEQFF.

As DNA, the CDR3 is TGCGCCAGCAGCCAAGTCTTCGGGACTGAAGCTTTCTTT. Protein: CASSQVFGTEAFF. The V call is TRBV4-1, the J call TRBJ1-1; no clear D. Germline lookup yields CDR1 MGHRA and CDR2 YSYEKL. V was cut by 1 base and J by 5 bases, with 8 bases left in between. The length of the CDR3 is 13 residues.

The DNA for the CDR3 is TGCGCCAGCAGCCATAACAGGGGTTTTACCGGGGAGCTGTTTTTT. Its protein is CASSHNRGFTGELFF. This chain connects TRBV4-1 to TRBJ2-2, with 7 bases fitting TRBD1. The V segment lost 3 bases and the J segment 5 bases; nucleotides outside the gene matches: 6. The CDR3 is 15 amino acids. Germline values: CDR1 MGHRA, CDR2 YSYEKL.

The rearrangement joins TRBV7-2 to TRBJ1-4; 9 bases line up with TRBD1. Looked up from germline, CDR1 is SGHTA and CDR2 is FQGNSA. The CDR3 has 15 amino acids. After removal of 1 base from V and 11 bases from J, the junction contained 8 bases not matched to a gene. In DNA, the CDR3 is TGTGCCAGCAGCTTAGAGGGACAGGGAAGTTTTAAACTGTTTTTT. This sequence encodes CASSLEGQGSFKLFF.

The V gene is TRBV7-9, the J gene TRBJ2-3; TRBD2 matches at 14 bases. The germline V gene encodes CDR1 SEHNR and CDR2 FQNEAQ (reference sequence). The CDR3 is made up of 15 amino acids. After removal of 5 bases from V and 5 bases from J, the junction contained 3 bases not matched to a gene. This CDR3 is CASSEGLAGVDTQYF. CDR3 coding DNA: TGTGCCAGCAGCGAGGGACTAGCGGGAGTAGATACGCAGTATTTT.

This sequence joins TRBV6-2 or TRBV6-3 and TRBJ1-1; unclear D gene. Trimming cost V 5 bases and J 2 bases, with 15 bases left between them. Germline V gene lookup returns CDR1 MNHEY and CDR2 SVGEGT. The CDR3 is 15 amino acids. The CDR3 bases are TGTGCCAGCAGTCCACTCCTTTCCTCCAACACTGAAGCTTTCTTT. Its protein product is CASSPLLSSNTEAFF.

The chain uses TRBV21-1 and TRBJ2-7; the table's D call, TRBD1, has no DNA check behind it. TRBV21-1 is reported as a pseudogene. The CDR3 extends over 16 amino acids. Here the CDR3 DNA reads TGTGCCAGCCCTGCGGTTCGATCCGGACAAATGTACGAGCAGTACTTC. Its protein is CASPAVRSGQMYEQYF.

The V call is TRBV19, the J call TRBJ2-1; D is ambiguous. Germline CDR1 is LNHDA and CDR2 is SQIVND (reference sequence). With 7 bases removed from V and 4 bases from J, the gap between germline ends came to 11 bases. The CDR3 length is 13 residues. The CDR3 loop is CASKVGRYNEQFF. CDR3 DNA sequence: TGTGCCAGTAAGGTAGGCAGGTACAATGAGCAGTTCTTC.

V and J are TRBV2 and TRBJ1-1; 8 positions match TRBD1. Germline V CDR1 and CDR2: SNHLY, FYNNEI. There are 13 residues in the CDR3. Unmatched junction bases numbered 2, after V lost 6 bases and J lost 2 bases. This chain's CDR3 is CASSGQGNTEAFF. Here the CDR3 DNA reads TGTGCCAGCAGCGGACAGGGAAACACTGAAGCTTTCTTT.

The rearrangement uses TRBV19 and TRBJ1-1; possibly TRBD1 for D (5 bases). The germline V gene encodes CDR1 LNHDA and CDR2 SQIVND (reference sequence). The CDR3 extends over 14 amino acids. The V end lost 3 bases, the J end lost 1 base, and 9 bases lay between the germline ends. For the CDR3, the DNA is TGTGCCAGTAGTATGTCGGGGGGGAACACTGAAGCTTTCTTT. It translates to CASSMSGGNTEAFF.

The gene calls are TRBV19 and TRBJ1-1; maybe TRBD1 (6 bases). Trimming stripped 6 bases from V and 5 bases from J, with 19 bases between. The CDR3 is 15 residues long. Germline CDR1 and CDR2: LNHDA and SQIVND (reference sequence). CDR3 in amino acids: CASRTERTVWTEAFF. The CDR3 nucleotides read TGTGCCAGTAGGACGGAGAGGACAGTTTGGACTGAAGCTTTCTTT.

The CDR3, as DNA: TGTGCCAGCTTCTCAGGGGGCGAAGAGACCCAGTACTTC. Amino acids: CASFSGGEETQYF. The chain carries TRBV6-6 and TRBJ2-5, with 8 bases that match TRBD1. This CDR3 spans 13 amino acids. Trimming at V came to 8 bases and at J to 3 bases, leaving 5 bases not matched to a gene. Germline V gene lookup returns CDR1 MNHNY and CDR2 SVGAGI (reference sequence).

The genes are TRBV21-1 and TRBJ2-3; TRBD1, the table's D call, lacks a check against the DNA. TRBV21-1 is a pseudogene segment. This CDR3 is 17 amino acids long. CDR3 nucleotide sequence: TGTGCCAGCAGCAACGCAGAGGAGGACAGGCTCGTAGATACGCAGTATTTT. It codes for CASSNAEEDRLVDTQYF.

The genes are TRBV4-3 and TRBJ2-7; no reliable D call. This CDR3 is built from 13 residues. Germline CDR1 LGHNA, CDR2 YSLEER. The ends were cut back, 1 base at V and 1 base at J, with 5 bases in the middle. This CDR3 reads CASSQGYSYEQYF. CDR3 in DNA: TGCGCCAGCAGCCAAGGCTATTCCTACGAGCAGTACTTC.

The DNA of the CDR3 is TGTGCCAGCAGTTCGGACAGCCTAAATGAGCAGTTCTTC. It is translated as CASSSDSLNEQFF. The chain has TRBV27 and TRBJ2-1; weak D call: TRBD1 (6 bases). There are 13 residues in the CDR3. The V gene's germline CDR1 is MNHEY and CDR2 SMNVEV (reference sequence). Between the trimmed V and J ends, which lost 4 bases and 7 bases, there was a span of 11 bases.

V gene TRBV7-8 combines with J gene TRBJ1-2; D possibly corresponds to TRBD1 (5 bases). This CDR3 has 14 residues. From germline, CDR1 is SGHVS and CDR2 FQNEAQ. Trimming left V 6 bases short and J 8 bases short, with 19 bases between. Here the CDR3 DNA reads TGTGCCAGCAGTTTCGACTGGTTGACAGACGGCTACACCTTC. Amino acid sequence: CASSFDWLTDGYTF. The whole variable domain, remainder taken from reference TRBV7-8 and TRBJ1-2, is GAGVSQSPRYKVAKRGQDVALRCDPISGHVSLFWYQQALGQGPEFLTYFQNEAQLDKSGLPSDRFFAERPEGSVSTLKIQRTQQEDSAVYLCASSFDWLTDGYTFGSGTRLTVV.

The J gene is TRBJ1-6, the V gene TRBV7-6, with D maybe TRBD1 (6 bases). Germline loops: CDR1 SGHVS, CDR2 FNYEAQ. Trimming stripped 4 bases from V and 0 bases from J, with 10 bases between. The CDR3 spans 16 residues. The DNA for the CDR3 is TGTGCCAGCAGCTCCGGACAGAGCTCCTATAATTCACCCCTCCACTTT. Its protein is CASSSGQSSYNSPLHF.

This clone was seen only once. CDR3 region: CSVGQGADTQYF. The DNA for the CDR3 is TGCAGCGTTGGTCAGGGTGCAGATACGCAGTATTTT. The rearrangement joins TRBV29-1 to TRBJ2-3; tentative D call: TRBD1 (5 bases). CDR1 SQVTM and CDR2 ANQGSEA come from the germline V gene. Trimming left V 4 bases short and J 4 bases short, with 9 bases between. CDR3 size: 12 residues.

V usage is TRBV10-3 and J usage is TRBJ2-1, with D possibly being TRBD2 (5 bases). Trimming removed 3 bases from V and 8 bases from J, with 20 bases in between. CDR1 ENHRY and CDR2 SYGVKD come from the germline V gene. The CDR3 loop spans 16 amino acids. The CDR3 DNA reads TGTGCCATCAGTGAAAGCCAATCCACTAGTTTCGATGAGCAGTTCTTC. Protein sequence: CAISESQSTSFDEQFF.

The chain is built from TRBV3-1 (or the pseudogene TRBV3-2) and TRBJ2-7, with D possibly matching TRBD2 (5 bases). The V and J ends lost 8 bases and 7 bases respectively, with 15 bases between them. This CDR3 is built from 12 residues. The germline gives CDR1 LGHDT, CDR2 YNNKEL (reference sequence). CDR3 nucleotides: TGTGCCAGCCCTGGGTCGAGGAGGGAGCAGTACTTC. This sequence encodes CASPGSRREQYF.